This T cell receptor beta chain emerged from a study of blood T cell repertoires in COVID-19 (TCRdb year 2020). In terms of the full investigation: Collaborator samples came from the United States, Italy and Spain and covered acute and convalescent phases of COVID-19. The material from the prospective study consisted of cDNA or gDNA derived from T cells, B-cell-depleted T cells, or PBMCs. Subjects who had been exposed to COVID-19, were actively infected with it, or had recovered from it provided the deeply sampled blood TCRbeta repertoires that made up the dataset. The repertoires were released in a freely available public database intended as a resource for research on the immune response to SARS-CoV-2. Samples were obtained from the ongoing ImmuneRACE study (first 160 participants) and from over 1,000 subjects provided by 6 global collaborators. Nearly every sample came with metadata listing a de-identified subject ID, COVID-19 status, age in years and sex. Where HLA class I and class II types were available, the types were taken from metadata supplied by the sample provider, not from assay-based typing. Study-wide findings and limitations: The quantity of clinical and demographic metadata differed by source and by participant and was supplied without curation.

Collaborating institutions collected whole blood in K2EDTA tubes following their own protocols. Collaborator samples were shipped for TCRbeta analysis as frozen whole blood, isolated PBMCs, or DNA extracted from either sample type. TCRbeta CDR3 regions were amplified from genomic DNA by means of the immunoSEQ Assay, a bias-controlled multiplex PCR. The original pipeline was this. The number of nucleated cells in each sample was estimated by amplification of reference gene primers within the assay. To quantify the absolute abundance of each unique TCRbeta CDR3 rearrangement, sequence reads were collapsed and filtered. For each sample, productive Simpson clonality was calculated by taking the square root of Simpson's diversity index across productive rearrangements. Not all clones reach the TCRdb copy of this immuneACCESS table, which keeps in-frame sequences only. Checked studies attribute under half of the gap to unresolved V genes and leave the rest unexplained. Clonal size and the V and J genes are those of that table, whereas D and trimming came from the DNA. The sample contains 95,000 to 120,000 clones, 65% to 80% of them found a single time. The top ten hold about 1.8% of the sample.

The CDR3 contains 16 residues, cysteine and phenylalanine counted. Only the CDR3 DNA is retained, 48 bases long and in frame from the first base. Trimming costs V 1 base and J 0 bases, and their ends lie 7 bases apart. Based on the germline V gene, the CDR1 and CDR2 sequences are SNHLY and FYNNEI. About this clone: Its antigen remains undetermined. No per-base quality is available; no much larger clone lies one base away.

The V and J genes are TRBV2 and TRBJ1-6; no confident D gene assignment can be made. The TCR sequence derives from a middle-aged woman with acute or convalescent COVID-19. The sample consisted of peripheral blood. The sequenced DNA: TGTGCCAGCAGTGAAGATGTTAGCTCCTATAATTCACCCCTCCACTTT. The translation is CASSEDVSSYNSPLHF.